Below, 14 T cell receptor beta chains from the same sample are listed, as sequenced in a study of blood T cell repertoires in COVID-19. Here immunoSEQ multiplex PCR was the method, and the copy in TCRdb shows in-frame clones only, minus some. This sample carries roughly 160,000 clones, roughly 84% of them seen once, and the ten largest clones take 10% to 15%. Sequencing was done on a sample of PBMCs or T cells enriched from blood (not recorded which). Receptor source: a woman between 55 and 75 years old who had recovered from COVID-19.

The chain has TRBV5-4 and TRBJ2-1, with 7 positions matching TRBD2. Germline CDR1 is SGHNT and CDR2 is YYREEE (reference sequence). V was pared by 6 bases and J by 7 bases, with 7 bases of the junction left unmatched. There are 13 residues in the CDR3. CDR3 in DNA: TGTGCCAGCACCCAGGGAGGGGAGAATGAGCAGTTCTTC. Translating it yields CASTQGGENEQFF.

This clone has just a few counts. The chain recombines TRBV15 with TRBJ2-1; tentative D call: TRBD2 (7 bases). Germline V lookup: CDR1 LNHNV, CDR2 YYDKDF (reference sequence). This CDR3 region has 14 residues. V lost 4 bases and J lost 7, with 14 bases in between. The CDR3 protein is CATSKGGLENEQFF. Written as DNA, the CDR3 is TGTGCCACCAGCAAGGGGGGGCTGGAAAATGAGCAGTTCTTC.

V and J are TRBV15 and TRBJ2-7, with D possibly TRBD1 on 6 matching bases. This CDR3 is built from 15 residues. V was pared by 3 bases and J by 5 bases, with 17 bases between. CDR1 LNHNV and CDR2 YYDKDF come from the germline V gene (reference sequence). CDR3 nucleotides: TGTGCCACCAGCAGTCCCCGGACAGCCCCTGACGAGCAGTACTTC. Translated, it gives CATSSPRTAPDEQYF.

The CDR3 reads CSVEGLSSGTYNEQFF. CDR3 nucleotides: TGCAGCGTTGAGGGTCTTAGTAGCGGGACATACAATGAGCAGTTCTTC. This chain uses TRBV29-1 with TRBJ2-1; 8 bases map to TRBD2. J was trimmed by 4 bases and V by 3 bases; bases with no gene match: 11. This CDR3 contains 16 residues. Germline V gene data show CDR1 as SQVTM and CDR2 as ANQGSEA.

The rearrangement links TRBV3-1 (or the pseudogene TRBV3-2) to TRBJ1-2; 7 nucleotides line up with TRBD1. The CDR3 has 15 residues. CDR1 is LGHDT, CDR2 YNNKEL, per germline (reference sequence). V lost 5 bases, J lost 1 base, and 7 bases stayed unmatched. The CDR3 protein is CASSSRDRNNYGYTF. The CDR3 DNA is TGTGCCAGCAGCAGCCGGGACAGAAATAACTATGGCTACACCTTC.

The CDR3 DNA reads TGTGCCAGCAGCCGACAGGGGACGGGGGTAACTGAAGCTTTCTTT. It codes for CASSRQGTGVTEAFF. V is TRBV3-1 (or the pseudogene TRBV3-2) and J is TRBJ1-1; 8 positions match TRBD1. V shed 4 bases and J 5 bases; nucleotides not matched to a gene: 9. This CDR3 has 15 residues. The germline V gene has CDR1 LGHDT and CDR2 YNNKEL (reference sequence).

This chain joins TRBV29-1 and TRBJ2-7; the D gene is possibly TRBD1 (6 bases). CDR1 is SQVTM and CDR2 is ANQGSEA in the germline V gene. V was cut by 4 bases and J by 7 bases, with 17 bases left in between. The CDR3 spans 13 residues. CDR3 amino acids: CSVGAAAGEEQYF. CDR3 DNA sequence: TGCAGCGTTGGCGCGGCAGCAGGGGAGGAGCAGTACTTC.

The rearrangement joins TRBV11-2 to TRBJ1-2; D might be TRBD1 (6 bases). This CDR3 is 13 amino acids long. CDR1 SGHAT and CDR2 FQNNGV come from the germline V gene. With 5 bases removed from V and 4 bases from J, the gap between germline ends came to 11 bases. CDR3 in amino acids: CASSRQGLYGYTF. As DNA, the CDR3 is TGTGCCAGCAGCCGGCAGGGGCTCTATGGCTACACCTTC.

The chain is built from TRBV6-1 and TRBJ2-7, with a weak D call TRBD2 (6 bases). From germline, CDR1 is MNHNS and CDR2 SASEGT. V was cut by 2 bases and J by 4 bases, with 15 bases left in between. The CDR3 has 15 residues. The CDR3 sequence is CASSEFQGGFYEQYF. The CDR3 coding sequence is TGTGCCAGCAGTGAATTTCAGGGAGGTTTTTACGAGCAGTACTTC.

The chain is built from TRBV11-2 and TRBJ1-2; TRBD1 is a possible D gene (6 bases). V gave up 1 base and J gave up 11 bases, with 14 bases separating them. The CDR3 sequence is 13 residues long. Looked up from germline, CDR1 is SGHAT and CDR2 is FQNNGV. DNA for the CDR3: TGTGCCAGCAGCTTAGTTGGACAGACGAGTTACACCTTC. Residues: CASSLVGQTSYTF.

The chain is built from TRBV5-4 and TRBJ2-5; 10 nucleotides line up with TRBD2. J gave up 4 bases and V 4 bases, and 7 bases lay outside the gene matches. Per germline, CDR1 SGHNT and CDR2 YYREEE (reference sequence). This CDR3 is built from 15 residues. Here the CDR3 reads CASSRGLAMGETQYF. CDR3 DNA: TGTGCCAGCAGCCGGGGACTAGCGATGGGAGAGACCCAGTACTTC.

V is TRBV29-1 and J is TRBJ2-3; 11 bases map to TRBD2. This CDR3 spans 14 amino acids. J was trimmed by 1 base and V by 7 bases; bases with no gene match: 4. In germline, CDR1 is SQVTM, CDR2 ANQGSEA. The CDR3 sequence: CSELTSGGTDTQYF. CDR3 nucleotides: TGCAGCGAACTGACTAGCGGGGGCACAGATACGCAGTATTTT.

The chain has TRBV2 and TRBJ2-1; D possibly corresponds to TRBD2 (5 bases). The V end lost 5 bases, the J end lost 6 bases, and 17 bases lay between the germline ends. Germline V lookup: CDR1 SNHLY, CDR2 FYNNEI. The CDR3 consists of 15 residues. The CDR3 sequence is CASSPVPVGVNEQFF. In DNA, the CDR3 is TGTGCCAGCAGTCCCGTCCCAGTCGGGGTCAATGAGCAGTTCTTC.

V and J are TRBV7-6 and TRBJ2-3; 8 nucleotides line up with TRBD2. J gave up 2 bases and V 5 bases, and 9 bases lay outside the gene matches. The CDR3 is made up of 16 amino acids. CDR1 SGHVS and CDR2 FNYEAQ come from the germline V gene. Here the CDR3 DNA reads TGTGCCAGCAGCCCCCGGGGTAGCGGGACCACAGATACGCAGTATTTT. Its protein is CASSPRGSGTTDTQYF.